A single sample gave rise to the 31 T cell receptor beta chains below, sequenced in a study of blood T cells in healthy people across ages. With a J-beta primer mix and a sample-barcoded 5' primer, a second PCR ran about 7 to 12 cycles. MiXCR, run by TCRdb on the 5' RACE reads, gives a single entry per CDR3 protein. The profile shows hundreds of thousands of distinct CDR3 sequences, about 50% of them singletons. Sequencing used blood. These receptors all come from a woman older than 75 in good health.

At least ten counts were recorded for this clonotype. The genes are TRBV7-6 and TRBJ2-3, with 8 nucleotides matching TRBD2. The V segment lost 3 bases and the J segment 2 bases; nucleotides outside the gene matches: 7. CDR3 length: 16 amino acids. Germline values: CDR1 SGHVS, CDR2 FNYEAQ. The DNA for the CDR3 is TGTGCCAGCAGCTTTACGAGCGGGAGACCCACAGATACGCAGTATTTT. It translates to CASSFTSGRPTDTQYF.

This clonotype came up a few times. The chain links TRBV7-2 to TRBJ1-4; 8 bases are a match to TRBD1. Germline CDR1 and CDR2: SGHTA and FQGNSA. The V and J ends lost 4 bases and 5 bases, in that order; junction bases with no gene match: 12. This CDR3 is built from 17 residues. The CDR3 here is CASSSGRTGRANEKLFF. The CDR3 DNA is TGTGCCAGCAGCTCGGGCCGGACAGGGCGAGCGAATGAAAAACTGTTTTTT.

This clonotype was seen repeatedly, ten times or more. The V call is TRBV5-1, the J call TRBJ2-1; 14 bases agree with TRBD2. The CDR3 length is 20 residues. The J segment lost 1 base and the V segment lost 1 base, leaving 10 bases of the junction unmatched. Germline CDR1 and CDR2: SGHRS and YFSETQ. The CDR3 DNA reads as TGCGCCAGCAGCTTGCAACCACCGGGACTAGCGGGAGTATCCTACAATGAGCAGTTCTTC. This codes for CASSLQPPGLAGVSYNEQFF.

With regard to this clonotype: This may be a read error: a much more frequent sequence differs by one nucleotide. The V and J genes are TRBV5-1 and TRBJ2-7, with D possibly TRBD2 on 6 matching bases. The germline V gene encodes CDR1 SGHRS and CDR2 YFSETQ. CDR3 length: 16 amino acids. Trimming removed 0 bases at V and 7 bases at J, with 20 bases between. The CDR3 reads CASSLAAGIRYNEQYF. The CDR3 DNA reads as TGCGCCAGCAGCTTGGCCGCGGGGATTCGATACAATGAGCAGTACTTC.

The chain carries TRBV5-1 and TRBJ2-2, with a weak D call TRBD2 (6 bases). CDR1 and CDR2 (germline): SGHRS, YFSETQ. The germline V and J ends were trimmed by 6 bases and 0 bases, with 15 bases remaining between them. This CDR3 is built from 16 residues. CDR3 sequence (DNA): TGCGCCAGCACCCTGGCCGGGAGAACGAACACCGGGGAGCTGTTTTTT. It encodes CASTLAGRTNTGELFF.

This chain uses TRBV12-3 or TRBV12-4 with TRBJ2-1, with 7 bases identical to TRBD2. J was trimmed by 7 bases and V by 9 bases; bases with no gene match: 12. The CDR3 spans 14 residues. CDR3 DNA sequence: TGTGCCAGTCGGGCCAGCGGGGCCCAAAATGAGCAGTTCTTC. Its protein product is CASRASGAQNEQFF.

The CDR3 region has the DNA TGTGCCAGCAGTTTACTACCCCGAGGACGCGGCCGAATCTATGGCTACACCTTC. Amino acids: CASSLLPRGRGRIYGYTF. This chain links TRBV27 with TRBJ1-2; D ambiguous. CDR3 length equals 18 residues. Germline V CDR1 and CDR2: MNHEY, SMNVEV (reference sequence). With 2 bases removed from V and 4 bases from J, the gap between germline ends came to 23 bases.

V and J are TRBV5-1 and TRBJ1-5, with D hard to call. CDR3 length: 16 residues. CDR1 and CDR2 (germline): SGHRS, YFSETQ. Trimming shortened V by 2 bases and J by 1 base, and 13 bases separated the two germline ends. Written as DNA, the CDR3 is TGCGCCAGCAGCTTTTTTGGATTAGACAGCAATCAGCCCCAGCATTTT. Residues: CASSFFGLDSNQPQHF.

In this sample, this clonotype turned up once. A read error may be the cause here, since a much bigger clone is one base away. The chain uses TRBV5-1 and TRBJ2-1; D is unclear. Germline values: CDR1 SGHRS, CDR2 YFSETQ. The length of the CDR3 is 15 residues. The CDR3 sequence is CASSLGSARYNKQFF. The CDR3 DNA is TGCGCCAGCAGCTTGGGGTCGGCGAGATACAATAAGCAGTTCTTC.

The chain uses TRBV28 and TRBJ2-7; D may match TRBD1 or TRBD2 (5 bases each). The DNA matches TRBJ2-5 better at its end, which makes the J call doubtful. Germline lookup yields CDR1 MDHEN and CDR2 SYDVKM. The CDR3 is 14 amino acids. The CDR3 is CAVGDPLGKETQYF. CDR3 DNA: TGTGCCGTGGGGGACCCCCTAGGAAAAGAGACCCAGTACTTC.

This clonotype was recorded once. This clone may be a read error of a much larger clone one base away. The gene calls are TRBV10-1 and TRBJ2-1; TRBD2 might be the D (5 bases). CDR1 and CDR2 (germline): WNHNN, SYGVQD (reference sequence). The CDR3 spans 15 residues. As DNA, the CDR3 is TGCGCCGGCAGTGAGAGGGTAGCACCCTACAATGAGCAGTTCTTC. This gives the protein CAGSERVAPYNEQFF.

The V gene is TRBV10-3, the J gene TRBJ2-3; 14 bases align to TRBD2. This CDR3 is 15 amino acids long. The germline V gene has CDR1 ENHRY and CDR2 SYGVKD. V trimming: 4 bases; J trimming: 4 bases; junction bases outside the gene matches: 1. CDR3 region: CAISGTSGRSDTQYF. The CDR3 nucleotides read TGTGCCATCAGTGGGACTAGCGGGAGGTCAGATACGCAGTATTTT.

This clonotype was observed at least ten times. V is TRBV7-9 and J is TRBJ2-3, with D tentatively TRBD2 (5 bases). This CDR3 is 16 amino acids long. Germline CDR1 SEHNR, CDR2 FQNEAQ (reference sequence). The V end was cut by 4 bases, the J end by 1 base, with 15 bases between. Here the CDR3 DNA reads TGTGCCAGCAGCTACTTTCTAACGAGGGGCACAGATACGCAGTATTTT. Translating it yields CASSYFLTRGTDTQYF.

The V gene is TRBV10-3, the J gene TRBJ2-6; TRBD1 is a possible D gene (5 bases). The CDR3 spans 15 residues. Germline V CDR1 and CDR2: ENHRY, SYGVKD. V was clipped by 0 bases and J by 2 bases, with 5 bases between them. As DNA, the CDR3 is TGTGCCATCAGTGAGTCAGGGGCTGGGGCCAACGTCCTGACTTTC. It yields the protein CAISESGAGANVLTF.

At least ten counts were recorded for this clonotype. The V and J genes are TRBV27 and TRBJ2-6; perhaps TRBD2 as D (7 bases). V was pared by 1 base and J by 2 bases, with 12 bases between. The CDR3 is made up of 17 amino acids. Germline lookup yields CDR1 MNHEY and CDR2 SMNVEV (reference sequence). CDR3 sequence (DNA): TGTGCCAGCAGTTTATACGGCGGGGGCACTGGGGCCAACGTCCTGACTTTC. This translates into CASSLYGGGTGANVLTF.

The V call is TRBV10-3, the J call TRBJ2-1; perhaps TRBD2 as D (6 bases). Trimming took 3 bases from V and 0 from J, leaving 9 bases between them. CDR3 length: 15 amino acids. Per germline, CDR1 ENHRY and CDR2 SYGVKD. The CDR3 nucleotides read TGTGCCATCAGTGAAGACGGGAGCTCCTACAATGAGCAGTTCTTC. This gives the protein CAISEDGSSYNEQFF.

The rearrangement joins TRBV6-1 to TRBJ1-5; D gene uncertain. V lost 1 base to trimming and J lost 3 bases, with 13 bases between them. The length of the CDR3 is 16 residues. Germline assignment: CDR1 MNHNS and CDR2 SASEGT. The CDR3 here is CASSEGWGIPNQPQHF. The CDR3 DNA reads TGTGCCAGCAGTGAAGGTTGGGGAATACCCAATCAGCCCCAGCATTTT.

The V call is TRBV2, the J call TRBJ1-1; possible D gene TRBD1, 6 bases. Germline loops: CDR1 SNHLY, CDR2 FYNNEI. Deletions cut 6 bases from V and 10 bases from J, with 15 bases between. The CDR3 covers 12 residues. The CDR3 spells CASRSTGFRAFF. CDR3 in DNA: TGTGCCAGCAGGTCAACAGGGTTCCGAGCTTTCTTT.

This sequence joins TRBV7-2 and TRBJ2-3, with 7 bases that match TRBD2. Germline trimming cut 0 bases from V and 5 bases from J; bases unmatched to any gene: 5. In germline, CDR1 is SGHTA, CDR2 FQGNSA. This CDR3 is built from 15 residues. The CDR3 DNA is TGTGCCAGCAGCTTAGCTGGACTAGACGGAGATACGCAGTATTTT. This codes for CASSLAGLDGDTQYF. The full variable domain, completed using reference TRBV7-2 and TRBJ2-3, is GAGVSQSPSNKVTEKGKDVELRCDPISGHTALYWYRQSLGQGLEFLIYFQGNSAPDKSGLPSDRFSAERTGGSVSTLTIQRTQQEDSAVYLCASSLAGLDGDTQYFGPGTRLTVL.

As to this clonotype: Since a much larger clone is just one base distant, this may be a read error. The chain couples TRBV4-1 to TRBJ2-1, with D unclear. Trimming removed 2 bases at V and 10 bases at J, with 9 bases between. The CDR3 sequence is 12 residues long. CDR1 and CDR2 (germline): MGHRA, YSYEKL. The CDR3 DNA sequence: TGCGCCAGCAGCCAAATACTTGAGGAGCAGTTCTTC. Protein: CASSQILEEQFF.

In this sample, this clonotype turned up many times. The chain uses TRBV6-4 and TRBJ2-3; D is ambiguous. The CDR3 spans 13 residues. From germline, CDR1 is MRHNA and CDR2 SNTAGT. V dropped 5 bases and J dropped 2 bases, with 8 bases sitting between them. The CDR3 loop reads CASSLSNTDTQYF. DNA for the CDR3: TGTGCCAGCAGTCTATCTAACACAGATACGCAGTATTTT.

This chain connects TRBV5-1 to TRBJ2-7, with 10 bases lining up with TRBD1. With 0 bases clipped from V and 2 bases from J, the junction kept 8 bases outside the gene matches. CDR1 and CDR2 from the germline V gene are SGHRS and YFSETQ. The CDR3 sequence is 17 residues long. This chain's CDR3 is CASSLGTGTGVPYEQYF. The CDR3 DNA sequence: TGCGCCAGCAGCTTGGGTACTGGGACAGGGGTCCCCTACGAGCAGTACTTC.

Note on this clonotype: This sequence may be a read error, since a much larger clone differs from it by one base. The V and J genes are TRBV9 and TRBJ1-5; D is unclear. The germline V gene encodes CDR1 SGDLS and CDR2 YYNGEE. The CDR3 consists of 13 residues. The CDR3 sequence is CASSVDSNRPQHF. Here the CDR3 DNA reads TGTGCCAGCAGCGTAGATAGCAATCGGCCCCAGCATTTT.

This clonotype was seen at least ten times. A much larger clone sits a single nucleotide away, making a read error possible. The V gene is TRBV5-1, the J gene TRBJ2-1; 7 positions agree with TRBD2. The J call may be wrong; the DNA end is better matched by TRBJ2-7. The CDR3 covers 15 residues. From germline, CDR1 is SGHRS and CDR2 YFSETQ. The CDR3 is CASSLLAGSYNEQYF. As DNA, the CDR3 is TGTGCCAGCAGTTTATTAGCGGGTTCCTACAATGAGCAGTACTTC.

V and J are TRBV2 and TRBJ2-3, with TRBD2 as a possible D gene (6 bases). Per germline, CDR1 SNHLY and CDR2 FYNNEI. Trimming took off 10 bases at V and 0 bases at J, with 14 bases between the two ends. The CDR3 has 14 amino acids. The chain's CDR3 is CAMGLGLSTDTQYF. DNA for the CDR3: TGTGCCATGGGGCTGGGACTGAGCACAGATACGCAGTATTTT.

A remark on this clonotype: This may come from a read error, since a much larger clone is one base off. This chain links TRBV29-1 with TRBJ2-5; D may be TRBD2 (6 bases). TRBJ2-1 matches the DNA end more closely, so the J call is doubtful. The V gene's germline CDR1 is SQVTM and CDR2 ANQGSEA. CDR3 size: 14 residues. The CDR3 loop is CSVNSRTTQETQFF. The CDR3 bases are TGCAGCGTAAATTCGAGGACTACGCAAGAGACCCAGTTCTTC.

This clonotype was seen a few times. This chain connects TRBV7-2 to TRBJ2-3, with D tentatively TRBD1 or TRBD2 (6 bases each). The V and J ends lost 1 base and 1 base respectively, with 12 bases between them. Germline CDR1 and CDR2: SGHTA and FQGNSA. This CDR3 has 16 residues. The CDR3 spells CASSLVGGGGTDTQYF. The CDR3, as DNA: TGTGCCAGCAGCTTAGTCGGGGGCGGGGGCACAGATACGCAGTATTTT.

This clonotype was recorded once. V and J are TRBV20-1 and TRBJ2-7; 9 bases agree with TRBD2. Germline lookup yields CDR1 DFQATT and CDR2 SNEGSKA (reference sequence). V lost 4 bases to trimming and J lost 2 bases; unmatched junction nucleotides: 6. The CDR3 extends over 14 amino acids. CDR3 DNA sequence: TGCAGTGCTAAAGGGGCGGGAGGGCCCTACGAGCAGTACTTC. This encodes CSAKGAGGPYEQYF.

In its sample, this clonotype was seen a few times. A single base separates this from a much larger clone, so it may be a read error. J is TRBJ2-3 and V is TRBV12-3 or TRBV12-4; the D gene is possibly TRBD2 (5 bases). CDR3 size: 15 residues. V lost 3 bases, J lost 5 bases, and 15 bases lay in between. CDR3 region: CASSLGRPDGDTQYF. In DNA form, the CDR3 reads TGTGCCAGCAGTTTGGGGAGACCGGACGGAGATACGCAGTATTTT.

The sample holds a few counts of this clonotype. A much larger clone is a single base away; this may be a read error. The rearrangement uses TRBV2 and TRBJ2-5; the D gene is possibly TRBD2 (5 bases). Trimming shortened V by 6 bases and J by 11 bases, and 13 bases separated the two germline ends. The germline CDR1 and CDR2 sequences are SNHLY and FYNNEI. This CDR3 spans 11 amino acids. CDR3 amino acids: CASSDYNEQYF. CDR3 nucleotide sequence: TGTGCCAGCAGCGACTACAATGAGCAGTACTTC. Supplemented by reference TRBV2 and TRBJ2-5, the full variable domain reads EPEVTQTPSHQVTQMGQEVILRCVPISNHLYFYWYRQILGQKVEFLVSFYNNEISEKSEIFDDQFSVERPDGSNFTLKIRSTKLEDSAMYFCASSDYNEQYFGPGTRLLVL.

V and J are TRBV7-9 and TRBJ1-2; D not resolved. V gave up 6 bases and J gave up 1 base, with 15 bases separating them. The V gene's germline CDR1 is SEHNR and CDR2 FQNEAQ (reference sequence). The CDR3 spans 15 residues. CDR3 amino acids: CASRAFRRDNYGYTF. The CDR3 region has the DNA TGTGCCAGCAGGGCTTTCAGGCGAGATAACTATGGCTACACCTTC.